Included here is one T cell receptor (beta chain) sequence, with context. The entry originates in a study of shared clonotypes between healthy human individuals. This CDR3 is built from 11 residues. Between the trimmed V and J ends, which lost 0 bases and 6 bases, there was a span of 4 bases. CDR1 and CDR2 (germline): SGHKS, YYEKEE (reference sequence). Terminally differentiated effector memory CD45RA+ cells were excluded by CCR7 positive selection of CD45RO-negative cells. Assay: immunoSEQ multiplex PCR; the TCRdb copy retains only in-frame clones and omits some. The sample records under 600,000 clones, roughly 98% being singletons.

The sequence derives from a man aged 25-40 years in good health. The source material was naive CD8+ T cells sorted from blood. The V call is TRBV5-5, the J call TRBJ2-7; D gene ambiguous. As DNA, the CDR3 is TGTGCCAGCAGCTTGGAGGCCGAGCAGTACTTC. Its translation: CASSLEAEQYF.